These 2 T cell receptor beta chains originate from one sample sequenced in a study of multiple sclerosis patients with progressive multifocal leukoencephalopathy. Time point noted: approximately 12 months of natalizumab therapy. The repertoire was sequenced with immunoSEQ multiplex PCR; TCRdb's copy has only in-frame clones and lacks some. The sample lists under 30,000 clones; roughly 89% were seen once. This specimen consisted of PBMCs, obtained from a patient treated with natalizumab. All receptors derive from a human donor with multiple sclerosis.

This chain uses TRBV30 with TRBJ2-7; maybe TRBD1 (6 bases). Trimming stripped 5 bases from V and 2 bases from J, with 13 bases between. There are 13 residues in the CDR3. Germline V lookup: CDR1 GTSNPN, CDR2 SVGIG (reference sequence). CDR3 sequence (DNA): TGTGCCTGGGAAGTTGCAGGGGCCTACGAGCAGTACTTC. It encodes CAWEVAGAYEQYF. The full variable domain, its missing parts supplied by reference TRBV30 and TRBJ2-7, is SQTIHQWPATLVQPVGSPLSLECTVEGTSNPNLYWYRQAAGRGLQLLFYSVGIGQISSEVPQNLSASRPQDRQFILSSKKLLLSDSGFYLCAWEVAGAYEQYFGPGTRLTVT.

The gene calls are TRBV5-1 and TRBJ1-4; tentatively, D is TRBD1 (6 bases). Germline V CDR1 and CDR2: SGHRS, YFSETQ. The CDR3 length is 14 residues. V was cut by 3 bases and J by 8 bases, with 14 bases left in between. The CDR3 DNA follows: TGCGCCAGCAGCTACGCGGCAGGGGAGGAAAAACTGTTTTTT. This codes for CASSYAAGEEKLFF.